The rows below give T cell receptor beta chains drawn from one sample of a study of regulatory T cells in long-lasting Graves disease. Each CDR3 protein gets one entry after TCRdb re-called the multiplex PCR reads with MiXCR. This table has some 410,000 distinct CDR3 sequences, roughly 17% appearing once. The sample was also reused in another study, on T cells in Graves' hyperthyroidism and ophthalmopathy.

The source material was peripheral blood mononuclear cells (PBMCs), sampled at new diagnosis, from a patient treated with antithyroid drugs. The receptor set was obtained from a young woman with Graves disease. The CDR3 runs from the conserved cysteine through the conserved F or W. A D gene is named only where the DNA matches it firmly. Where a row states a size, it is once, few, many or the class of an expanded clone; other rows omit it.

CDR3aa: CASSQPITGSTEAFF
CDR3nt: TGTGCCAGCAGCCAACCCATCACAGGGTCCACTGAAGCTTTCTTT
j_gene: TRBJ1-1
abundance: many
d_gene: .
v_gene: TRBV12-3/TRBV12-4

CDR3aa: CATNLPGQGNGYTF
CDR3nt: TGTGCCACCAACCTTCCGGGACAGGGCAATGGCTACACCTTC
j_gene: TRBJ1-2
abundance: few
d_gene: TRBD1
v_gene: TRBV19

CDR3aa: CSVEAVRTGWRWNTEAFF
CDR3nt: TGCAGCGTTGAAGCAGTAAGGACAGGGTGGCGGTGGAACACTGAAGCTTTCTTT
j_gene: TRBJ1-1
abundance: many
d_gene: TRBD1
v_gene: TRBV29-1

CDR3aa: CASSRLASYNEQFF
CDR3nt: TGTGCCAGCAGCCGACTAGCTAGCTACAATGAGCAGTTCTTC
j_gene: TRBJ2-1
abundance: many
d_gene: TRBD2
v_gene: TRBV27

CDR3aa: CASSKGTVIYTGELFF
CDR3nt: TGTGCCAGCAGCAAAGGGACAGTTATCTACACCGGGGAGCTGTTTTTT
j_gene: TRBJ2-2
abundance: many
d_gene: TRBD1
v_gene: TRBV7-9

CDR3aa: CASSLDGGNYGYTF
CDR3nt: TGTGCCAGCAGCTTGGACGGGGGTAACTATGGCTACACCTTC
j_gene: TRBJ1-2
abundance: many
d_gene: .
v_gene: TRBV5-1

CDR3aa: CSASRGRSPYEQYF
CDR3nt: TGCAGTGCTAGTCGCGGGAGAAGCCCCTACGAGCAGTACTTC
j_gene: TRBJ2-7
abundance: many
d_gene: TRBD2
v_gene: TRBV20-1

CDR3aa: CASSPAWTYEQYF
CDR3nt: TGTGCCAGCAGCCCCGCCTGGACCTACGAGCAGTACTTC
j_gene: TRBJ2-7
abundance: many
d_gene: .
v_gene: TRBV3-1

CDR3aa: CASSDLSWKGEAQETQYF
CDR3nt: TGTGCCAGCAGTGACCTTTCATGGAAGGGAGAGGCCCAAGAGACCCAGTACTTC
j_gene: TRBJ2-5
abundance: many
d_gene: .
v_gene: TRBV2

CDR3aa: CAWSARLAGVAQYF
CDR3nt: TGTGCCTGGAGTGCACGACTAGCGGGAGTTGCGCAGTACTTC
j_gene: TRBJ2-7
abundance: many
d_gene: TRBD2
v_gene: TRBV30

CDR3aa: CAISPGRGGTGELFF
CDR3nt: TGTGCCATCTCTCCGGGACGGGGAGGCACCGGGGAGCTGTTTTTT
j_gene: TRBJ2-2
abundance: .
d_gene: .
v_gene: TRBV10-3

CDR3aa: CASSPANNYEQYF
CDR3nt: TGTGCCAGCAGTCCAGCAAACAACTACGAGCAGTACTTC
j_gene: TRBJ2-7
abundance: many
d_gene: .
v_gene: TRBV6-1

CDR3aa: CASSLERVNYGYTF
CDR3nt: TGTGCCAGCAGCTTAGAGAGGGTTAACTATGGCTACACCTTC
j_gene: TRBJ1-2
abundance: many
d_gene: .
v_gene: TRBV7-2

CDR3aa: CASSTYLDTQYF
CDR3nt: TGTGCCAGCAGCACGTATTTGGATACGCAGTATTTT
j_gene: TRBJ2-3
abundance: many
d_gene: .
v_gene: TRBV5-6

CDR3aa: CAIKKPDGAYGYTF
CDR3nt: TGTGCCATCAAAAAACCCGACGGGGCCTATGGCTACACCTTC
j_gene: TRBJ1-2
abundance: .
d_gene: .
v_gene: TRBV28

CDR3aa: CASSLRGTQLGYTF
CDR3nt: TGTGCCAGCAGTTTAAGGGGGACGCAATTGGGCTACACCTTC
j_gene: TRBJ1-2
abundance: many
d_gene: .
v_gene: TRBV27

CDR3aa: CSTRLAGLTDTQYF
CDR3nt: TGCAGCACTCGACTAGCGGGACTTACAGATACGCAGTATTTT
j_gene: TRBJ2-3
abundance: .
d_gene: TRBD2
v_gene: TRBV29-1

CDR3aa: CASSLAGGPYEQFF
CDR3nt: TGTGCCAGCAGCTTGGCGGGAGGGCCATATGAGCAGTTCTTC
j_gene: TRBJ2-1
abundance: many
d_gene: TRBD2
v_gene: TRBV5-5

CDR3aa: CASSLRGVYNEQFF
CDR3nt: TGTGCCAGCAGCTTAAGAGGAGTTTACAATGAGCAGTTCTTC
j_gene: TRBJ2-1
abundance: many
d_gene: .
v_gene: TRBV5-6

CDR3aa: CASSLDDYNEQFF
CDR3nt: TGTGCCAGCAGCTTAGACGACTACAATGAGCAGTTCTTC
j_gene: TRBJ2-1
abundance: few
d_gene: .
v_gene: TRBV13

CDR3aa: CASRIAGAETQYF
CDR3nt: TGTGCCAGCAGGATAGCGGGAGCGGAGACCCAGTACTTC
j_gene: TRBJ2-5
abundance: .
d_gene: TRBD2
v_gene: TRBV28

CDR3aa: CASSGARANYGYTF
CDR3nt: TGTGCCAGCAGTGGGGCAAGAGCTAACTATGGCTACACCTTC
j_gene: TRBJ1-2
abundance: many
d_gene: .
v_gene: TRBV6-1